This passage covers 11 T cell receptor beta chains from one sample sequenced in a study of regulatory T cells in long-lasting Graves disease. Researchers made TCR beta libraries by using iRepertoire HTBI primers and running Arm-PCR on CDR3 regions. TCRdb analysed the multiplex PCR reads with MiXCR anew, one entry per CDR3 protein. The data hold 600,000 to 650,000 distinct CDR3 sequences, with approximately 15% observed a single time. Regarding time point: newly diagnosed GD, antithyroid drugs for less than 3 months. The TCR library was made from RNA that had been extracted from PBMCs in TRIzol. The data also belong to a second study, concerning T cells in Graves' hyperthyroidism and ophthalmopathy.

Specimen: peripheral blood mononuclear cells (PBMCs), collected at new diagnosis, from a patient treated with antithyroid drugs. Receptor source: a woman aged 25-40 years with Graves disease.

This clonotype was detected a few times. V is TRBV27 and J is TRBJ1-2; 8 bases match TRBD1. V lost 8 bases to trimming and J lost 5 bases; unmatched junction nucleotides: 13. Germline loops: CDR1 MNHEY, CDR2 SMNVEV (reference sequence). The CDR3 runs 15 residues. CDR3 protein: CASRGSSDRGYGYTF. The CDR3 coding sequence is TGTGCCAGCCGTGGTTCTTCAGACAGGGGATATGGCTACACCTTC.

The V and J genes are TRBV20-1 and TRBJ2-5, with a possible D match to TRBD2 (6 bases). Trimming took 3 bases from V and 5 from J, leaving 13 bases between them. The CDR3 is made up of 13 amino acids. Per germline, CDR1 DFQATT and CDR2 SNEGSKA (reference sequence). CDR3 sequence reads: CSARGDLGETQYF. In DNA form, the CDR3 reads TGCAGTGCTAGGGGGGACTTAGGGGAGACCCAGTACTTC.

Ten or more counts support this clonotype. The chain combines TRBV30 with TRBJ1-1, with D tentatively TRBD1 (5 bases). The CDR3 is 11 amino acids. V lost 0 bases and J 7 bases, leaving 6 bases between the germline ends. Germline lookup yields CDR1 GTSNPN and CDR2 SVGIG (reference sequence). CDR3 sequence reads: CAWSVGGEAFF. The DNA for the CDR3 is TGTGCCTGGAGTGTGGGGGGTGAAGCTTTCTTT.

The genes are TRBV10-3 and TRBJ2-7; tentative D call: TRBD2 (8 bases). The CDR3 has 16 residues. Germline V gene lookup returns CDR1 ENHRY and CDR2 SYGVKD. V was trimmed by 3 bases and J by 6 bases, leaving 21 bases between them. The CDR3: CAISEGPGGLEGEQYF. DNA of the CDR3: TGTGCCATCAGTGAAGGGCCAGGGGGACTAGAGGGCGAGCAGTACTTC.

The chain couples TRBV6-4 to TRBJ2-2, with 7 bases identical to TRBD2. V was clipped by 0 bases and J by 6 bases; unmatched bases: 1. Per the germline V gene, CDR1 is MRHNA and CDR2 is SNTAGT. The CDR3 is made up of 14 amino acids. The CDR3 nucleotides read TGTGCCAGCAGTGACTCAACTAGCGCCGGGGAGCTGTTTTTT. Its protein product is CASSDSTSAGELFF.

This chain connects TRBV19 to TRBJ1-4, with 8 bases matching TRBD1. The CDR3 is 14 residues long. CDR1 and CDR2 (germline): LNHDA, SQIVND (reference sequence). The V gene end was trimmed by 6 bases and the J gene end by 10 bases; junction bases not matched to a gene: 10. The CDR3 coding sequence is TGTGCCAGTAGCGGACAGGGAGAGACGGGAAAACTGTTTTTT. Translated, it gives CASSGQGETGKLFF.

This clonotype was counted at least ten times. CDR3 residues: CASSLTDSSGNTIYF. CDR3 sequence (DNA): TGCGCCAGCAGCTTAACCGACAGCAGTGGAAACACCATATATTTT. The gene calls are TRBV5-1 and TRBJ1-3, with D possibly matching TRBD1 (5 bases). V lost 2 bases, J lost 3 bases, and 12 bases lay in between. Germline loops: CDR1 SGHRS, CDR2 YFSETQ. This CDR3 has 15 amino acids.

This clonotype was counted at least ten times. The CDR3 loop is CASSSADGANEKLFF. The CDR3 region has the DNA TGCGCCAGCAGCTCGGCGGACGGGGCTAATGAAAAACTGTTTTTT. The V and J genes are TRBV5-1 and TRBJ1-4; D uncertain. The CDR3 is made up of 15 amino acids. Trimming stripped 3 bases from V and 3 bases from J, with 12 bases between. Germline loops: CDR1 SGHRS, CDR2 YFSETQ.

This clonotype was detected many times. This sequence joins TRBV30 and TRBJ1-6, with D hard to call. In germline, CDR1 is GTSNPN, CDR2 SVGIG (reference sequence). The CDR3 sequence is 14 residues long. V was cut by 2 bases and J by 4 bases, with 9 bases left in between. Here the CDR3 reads CAWSLQSYNSPLHF. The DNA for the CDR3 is TGTGCCTGGAGTCTACAGTCATATAATTCACCCCTCCACTTT.

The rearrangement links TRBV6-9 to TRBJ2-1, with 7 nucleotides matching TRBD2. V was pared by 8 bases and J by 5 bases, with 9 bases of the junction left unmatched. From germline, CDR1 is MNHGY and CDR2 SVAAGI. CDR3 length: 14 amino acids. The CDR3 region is CASGYWGGDNEQFF. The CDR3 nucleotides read TGTGCCAGCGGGTATTGGGGAGGGGACAATGAGCAGTTCTTC.

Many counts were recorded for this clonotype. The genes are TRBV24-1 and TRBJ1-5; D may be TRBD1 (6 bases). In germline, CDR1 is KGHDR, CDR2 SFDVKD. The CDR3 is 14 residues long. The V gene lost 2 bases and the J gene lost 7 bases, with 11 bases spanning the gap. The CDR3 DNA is TGTGCCACCAGTGATTACAGGGATGACCAGCCCCAGCATTTT. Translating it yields CATSDYRDDQPQHF.